The 19 T cell receptor beta chains given below trace back to one sample, sequenced in a study of blood T cell repertoires in COVID-19. Repertoires were generated with immunoSEQ multiplex PCR, while TCRdb's copy carries only in-frame clones and drops some. Of 70,000 to 90,000 clones listed, roughly 80% are singletons. Sequencing was carried out using peripheral blood. The source of these receptors is a human donor in a cohort sampled during active COVID-19.

The chain carries TRBV12-5 and TRBJ1-1, with 8 bases fitting TRBD1. Germline CDR1 LGHNT, CDR2 FRNRAP. The CDR3 length is 14 residues. V was clipped by 4 bases and J by 4 bases; unmatched bases: 5. The CDR3 DNA is TGTGCTAGTGGTTCTTCAGGGGGCTTCACTGAAGCTTTCTTT. Translating it yields CASGSSGGFTEAFF.

The chain couples TRBV18 to TRBJ1-1, with 9 bases matching TRBD1. The CDR3 extends over 12 amino acids. V dropped 3 bases and J dropped 8; count of bases not matched to a gene: 1. Germline CDR1 KGHSH, CDR2 LQKENI. CDR3 region: CASSPGTGEAFF. CDR3 nucleotide sequence: TGTGCCAGCTCACCCGGGACAGGGGAAGCTTTCTTT. Looking up the rest from reference TRBV18 and TRBJ1-1 gives the full variable domain: NAGVMQNPRHLVRRRGQEARLRCSPMKGHSHVYWYRQLPEEGLKFMVYLQKENIIDESGMPKERFSAEFPKEGPSILRIQQVVRGDSAAYFCASSPGTGEAFFGQGTRLTVV.

This chain connects TRBV7-9 to TRBJ2-6, with D possibly being TRBD2 (7 bases). V was clipped by 3 bases and J by 0 bases, with 18 bases between them. The germline V gene has CDR1 SEHNR and CDR2 FQNEAQ (reference sequence). The CDR3 covers 19 residues. CDR3 region: CASSFYGGRFLSGANVLTF. The CDR3 DNA reads TGTGCCAGCAGCTTTTACGGGGGGCGGTTCCTCTCTGGGGCCAACGTCCTGACTTTC.

V usage is TRBV23-1 and J usage is TRBJ1-5; D is perhaps TRBD1 (5 bases). TRBV23-1 is noted as an ORF with a role that remains uncertain. This CDR3 is 19 amino acids long. V lost 6 bases and J 0 bases, leaving 24 bases between the germline ends. The CDR3 nucleotides are TGCGCCAGCAGCCTTACGAGAGGACACCCTTGGGATAGCAATCAGCCCCAGCATTTT. Translation gives CASSLTRGHPWDSNQPQHF.

V and J are TRBV3-1 (or the pseudogene TRBV3-2) and TRBJ2-2, with a tentative D call TRBD1 (6 bases). This CDR3 contains 14 residues. From germline, CDR1 is LGHDT and CDR2 YNNKEL (reference sequence). V was pared by 4 bases and J by 5 bases, with 11 bases between. CDR3 residues: CASSPTGGTGELFF. CDR3 nucleotides: TGTGCCAGCAGCCCGACAGGCGGGACCGGGGAGCTGTTTTTT.

The chain couples TRBV2 to TRBJ1-6; possible D gene TRBD1, 5 bases. With 0 bases removed from V and 9 bases from J, the gap between germline ends came to 15 bases. The CDR3 extends over 16 amino acids. Germline values: CDR1 SNHLY, CDR2 FYNNEI. The CDR3 DNA reads TGTGCCAGCAGTGAAGCGACGTCGCTCCAGGGTTCACCCCTCCACTTT. Its protein product is CASSEATSLQGSPLHF.

The rearrangement links TRBV5-8 to TRBJ2-3; 11 bases align to TRBD2. The CDR3 length is 16 residues. Germline trimming cut 2 bases from V and 4 bases from J; bases unmatched to any gene: 6. Germline V gives CDR1 SGHTS, CDR2 YDEGEE. The CDR3: CASSFSSSGGADTQYF. In DNA form, the CDR3 reads TGTGCCAGCAGCTTTAGTAGTAGCGGGGGGGCAGATACGCAGTATTTT.

This sequence joins TRBV7-2 and TRBJ2-3, with TRBD2 as a possible D gene (6 bases). Germline V CDR1 and CDR2: SGHTA, FQGNSA. The CDR3 spans 14 residues. V was trimmed by 5 bases and J by 6 bases, leaving 15 bases between them. Here the CDR3 reads CASSPGGDLDTQYF. Here the CDR3 DNA reads TGTGCCAGCAGCCCCGGCGGGGATTTGGATACGCAGTATTTT.

This clone was detected once. The V and J genes are TRBV20-1 and TRBJ2-1; D call uncertain. CDR3 length: 10 amino acids. Germline V gene data show CDR1 as DFQATT and CDR2 as SNEGSKA (reference sequence). Trimming shortened V by 3 bases and J by 7 bases, and 4 bases separated the two germline ends. DNA for the CDR3: TGCAGTGCTAGGACTAATGAGCAGTTCTTC. Translating it yields CSARTNEQFF.

The chain has TRBV2 and TRBJ2-1; 8 bases align to TRBD1. Germline CDR1 and CDR2: SNHLY and FYNNEI. This CDR3 has 13 amino acids. V shed 10 bases and J 8 bases; nucleotides not matched to a gene: 10. Here the CDR3 reads CATRGQGRDEQFF. CDR3 in DNA: TGTGCCACCAGAGGACAGGGAAGGGATGAGCAGTTCTTC.

The rearrangement uses TRBV29-1 and TRBJ1-1, with D unclear. CDR1 and CDR2 from the germline V gene are SQVTM and ANQGSEA. The V end was cut by 7 bases, the J end by 7 bases, with 16 bases between. The CDR3 totals 12 residues. The CDR3 nucleotides are TGCAGCGCTGGACTACGATTCGGTGAAGCTTTCTTT. Translated, it gives CSAGLRFGEAFF.

CDR3 coding DNA: TGTGCCAGCAGTCAATTAGCGGGAGGGCCGTACGAGCAGTACTTC. Translation gives CASSQLAGGPYEQYF. The chain has TRBV6-5 and TRBJ2-7, with 11 bases fitting TRBD2. The CDR3 has 15 amino acids. The V segment lost 5 bases and the J segment 4 bases; nucleotides outside the gene matches: 7. From germline, CDR1 is MNHEY and CDR2 SVGAGI.

This clone was found a few times. The chain employs TRBV27 and TRBJ1-4; 8 nucleotides match TRBD1. With 4 bases clipped from V and 8 bases from J, the junction kept 6 bases outside the gene matches. The germline gives CDR1 MNHEY, CDR2 SMNVEV (reference sequence). The CDR3 runs to 14 residues. The CDR3 DNA reads as TGTGCCAGCAGTTACCGGGACAGGACGGAAAAACTGTTTTTT. This codes for CASSYRDRTEKLFF.

The chain recombines TRBV6-5 with TRBJ2-7; TRBD1 matches 12 bases. The CDR3 is 14 residues long. CDR1 MNHEY and CDR2 SVGAGI come from the germline V gene. Trimming at V came to 8 bases and at J to 5 bases, leaving 7 bases not matched to a gene. The CDR3 spells CASSGTGGLHEQYF. The CDR3 bases are TGTGCCAGCTCCGGGACAGGGGGCCTACACGAGCAGTACTTC.

This clone was counted only a few times. The gene calls are TRBV3-1 (or the pseudogene TRBV3-2) and TRBJ2-7; 9 positions match TRBD2. Germline CDR1 is LGHDT and CDR2 is YNNKEL (reference sequence). The CDR3 totals 15 residues. V lost 1 base to trimming and J lost 2 bases; unmatched junction nucleotides: 3. CDR3 in DNA: TGTGCCAGCAGCCAAGTCATAGCGGGGGCCTACGAGCAGTACTTC. Translation gives CASSQVIAGAYEQYF.

The chain links TRBV7-9 to TRBJ2-3; possible D gene TRBD1, 5 bases. CDR3 length: 15 residues. Trimming left V 1 base short and J 0 bases short, with 8 bases between. The germline V gene has CDR1 SEHNR and CDR2 FQNEAQ (reference sequence). The CDR3 nucleotides are TGTGCCAGCAGCTTAGAAGGGGCCAGCACAGATACGCAGTATTTT. This gives the protein CASSLEGASTDTQYF.

This chain joins TRBV24-1 and TRBJ2-1; TRBD2 is a possible D gene (5 bases). The CDR3 extends over 14 amino acids. The germline V gene encodes CDR1 KGHDR and CDR2 SFDVKD. Trimming took off 2 bases at V and 4 bases at J, with 8 bases between the two ends. The CDR3 DNA reads TGTGCCACCAGTGATTGGACGGGGTACAATGAGCAGTTCTTC. Translating gives CATSDWTGYNEQFF.

This sequence joins TRBV25-1 and TRBJ2-7, with 8 bases fitting TRBD2. V shed 6 bases and J 5 bases; nucleotides not matched to a gene: 12. CDR3 length equals 15 residues. Germline assignment: CDR1 MGHDK and CDR2 SYGVNS. The CDR3 DNA reads TGTGCCAGCAGCGCTACCGGGACTAGATCCCACGAGCAGTACTTC. Translation gives CASSATGTRSHEQYF.

The V and J genes are TRBV27 and TRBJ2-2; TRBD2 matches 11 bases. From germline, CDR1 is MNHEY and CDR2 SMNVEV (reference sequence). The CDR3 sequence is 16 residues long. With V trimmed by 3 bases and J by 6 bases, 6 bases remained unmatched. The CDR3 protein is CASSFSLAGGPGELFF. In nucleotides, the CDR3 is TGTGCCAGCAGTTTCTCCCTAGCGGGAGGACCCGGGGAGCTGTTTTTT.